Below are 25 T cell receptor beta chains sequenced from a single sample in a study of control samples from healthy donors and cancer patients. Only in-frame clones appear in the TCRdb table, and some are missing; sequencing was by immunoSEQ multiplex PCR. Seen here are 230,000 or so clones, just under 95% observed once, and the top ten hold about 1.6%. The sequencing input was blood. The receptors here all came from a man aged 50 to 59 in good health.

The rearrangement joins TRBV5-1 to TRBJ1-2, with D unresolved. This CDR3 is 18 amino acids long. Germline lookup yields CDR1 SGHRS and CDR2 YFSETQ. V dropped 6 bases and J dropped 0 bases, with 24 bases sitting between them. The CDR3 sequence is CASTPGPYSFGANYGYTF. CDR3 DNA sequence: TGCGCCAGCACCCCTGGTCCCTATTCTTTCGGAGCTAACTATGGCTACACCTTC.

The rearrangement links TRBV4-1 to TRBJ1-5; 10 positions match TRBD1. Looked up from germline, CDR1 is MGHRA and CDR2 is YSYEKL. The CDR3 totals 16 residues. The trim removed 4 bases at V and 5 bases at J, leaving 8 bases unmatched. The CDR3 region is CASSPIGTGDYQPQHF. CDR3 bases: TGCGCCAGCAGCCCCATCGGGACAGGGGATTATCAGCCCCAGCATTTT.

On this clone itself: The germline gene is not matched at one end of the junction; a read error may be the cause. The CDR3: CASSPGVNRPQHF. The DNA for the CDR3 is TGTGCCAGCAGCCCCGGGGTGAATCGGCCCCAGCATTTT. This chain links TRBV5-6 with TRBJ1-5, with D unclear. CDR1 SGHDT and CDR2 YYEEEE come from the germline V gene. The CDR3 runs to 13 residues.

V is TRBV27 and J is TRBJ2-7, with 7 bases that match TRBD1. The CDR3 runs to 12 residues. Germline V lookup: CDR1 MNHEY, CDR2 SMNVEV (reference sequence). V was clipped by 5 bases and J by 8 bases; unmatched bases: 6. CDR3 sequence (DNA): TGTGCCAGCAGTCCGACAGGGTACAAGCAGTACTTC. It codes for CASSPTGYKQYF.

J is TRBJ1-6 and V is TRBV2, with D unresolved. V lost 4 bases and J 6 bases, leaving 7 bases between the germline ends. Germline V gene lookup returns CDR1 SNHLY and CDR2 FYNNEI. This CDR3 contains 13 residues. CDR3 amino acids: CASSGPSNSPLHF. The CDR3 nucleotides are TGTGCCAGCAGTGGACCTTCTAATTCACCCCTCCACTTT.

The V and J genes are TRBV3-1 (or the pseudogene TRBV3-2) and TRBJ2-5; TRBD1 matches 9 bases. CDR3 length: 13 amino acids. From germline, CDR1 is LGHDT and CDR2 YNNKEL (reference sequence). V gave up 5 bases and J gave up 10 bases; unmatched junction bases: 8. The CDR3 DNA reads TGTGCCAGCAGCTCGACAGGGGGTGGGGACCAGTACTTC. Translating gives CASSSTGGGDQYF.

The CDR3 DNA sequence: TGTGCCAGCAGCTTGAGGGGGACGCTGGGCTATGGCTACACCTTC. It translates to CASSLRGTLGYGYTF. V is TRBV5-4 and J is TRBJ1-2; TRBD1 might be the D (6 bases). The CDR3 has 15 residues. Germline V gene sequence: CDR1 SGHNT, CDR2 YYREEE (reference sequence). Trimming shortened V by 1 base and J by 4 bases, and 14 bases separated the two germline ends.

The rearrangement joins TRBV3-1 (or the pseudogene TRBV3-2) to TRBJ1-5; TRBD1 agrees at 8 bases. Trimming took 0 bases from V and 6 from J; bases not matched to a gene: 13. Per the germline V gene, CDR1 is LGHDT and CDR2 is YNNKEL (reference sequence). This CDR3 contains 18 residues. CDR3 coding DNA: TGTGCCAGCAGCCAAGATCCAACAGGGGGGGGAGTCAGTCAGCCCCAGCATTTT. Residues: CASSQDPTGGGVSQPQHF.

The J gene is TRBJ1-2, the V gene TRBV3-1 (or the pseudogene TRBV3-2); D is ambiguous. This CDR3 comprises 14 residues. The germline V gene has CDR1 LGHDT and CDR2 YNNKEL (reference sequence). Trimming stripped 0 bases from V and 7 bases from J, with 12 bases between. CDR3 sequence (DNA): TGTGCCAGCAGCCAAGATGAGGGTCGCGCTGGCTACACCTTC. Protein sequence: CASSQDEGRAGYTF.

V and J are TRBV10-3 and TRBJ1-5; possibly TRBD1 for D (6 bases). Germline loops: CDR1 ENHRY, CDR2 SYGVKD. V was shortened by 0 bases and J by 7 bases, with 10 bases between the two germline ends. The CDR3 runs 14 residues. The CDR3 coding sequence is TGTGCCATCAGTGAGTCGGGGGGCGAGCAGCCCCAGCATTTT. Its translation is CAISESGGEQPQHF.

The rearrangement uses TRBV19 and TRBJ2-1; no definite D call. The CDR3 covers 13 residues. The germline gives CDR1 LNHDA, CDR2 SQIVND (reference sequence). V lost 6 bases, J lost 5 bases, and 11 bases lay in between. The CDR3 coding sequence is TGTGCCAGTAGGCTCAACATCGACAATGAGCAGTTCTTC. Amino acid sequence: CASRLNIDNEQFF. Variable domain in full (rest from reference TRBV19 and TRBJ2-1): DGGITQSPKYLFRKEGQNVTLSCEQNLNHDAMYWYRQDPGQGLRLIYYSQIVNDFQKGDIAEGYSVSREKKESFPLTVTSAQKNPTAFYLCASRLNIDNEQFFGPGTRLTVL.

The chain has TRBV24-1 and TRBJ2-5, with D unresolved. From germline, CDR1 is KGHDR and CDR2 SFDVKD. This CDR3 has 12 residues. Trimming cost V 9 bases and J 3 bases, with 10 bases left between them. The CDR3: CATGHSKETQYF. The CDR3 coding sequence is TGTGCCACCGGTCACAGTAAAGAGACCCAGTACTTC.

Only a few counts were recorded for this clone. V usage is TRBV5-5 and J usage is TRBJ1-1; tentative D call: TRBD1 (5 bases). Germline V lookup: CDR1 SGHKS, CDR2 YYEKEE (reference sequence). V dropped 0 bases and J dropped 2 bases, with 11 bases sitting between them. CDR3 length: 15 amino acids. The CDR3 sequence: CASSLGGRTNTEAFF. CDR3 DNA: TGTGCCAGCAGCTTGGGGGGACGGACAAACACTGAAGCTTTCTTT. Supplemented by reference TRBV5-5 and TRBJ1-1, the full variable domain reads DAGVTQSPTHLIKTRGQQVTLRCSPISGHKSVSWYQQVLGQGPQFIFQYYEKEERGRGNFPDRFSARQFPNYSSELNVNALLLGDSALYLCASSLGGRTNTEAFFGQGTRLTVV.

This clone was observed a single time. CDR3 in DNA: TGTGCCAGCAGGCAGGGACAGGGGAGGGGCTACACCTTC. Residues: CASRQGQGRGYTF. V gene TRBV2 combines with J gene TRBJ1-2, with 10 bases lining up with TRBD1. The junction had 6 bases not matched to a gene; V was cut back by 6 bases and J by 8 bases. CDR1 SNHLY and CDR2 FYNNEI come from the germline V gene. CDR3 length: 13 amino acids.

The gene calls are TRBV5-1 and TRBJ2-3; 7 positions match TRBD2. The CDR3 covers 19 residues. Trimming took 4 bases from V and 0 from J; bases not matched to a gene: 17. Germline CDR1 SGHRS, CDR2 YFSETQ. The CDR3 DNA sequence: TGCGCCAGCAGCATCCGGACTTTGGGCGGGGGTGATAGCACAGATACGCAGTATTTT. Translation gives CASSIRTLGGGDSTDTQYF.

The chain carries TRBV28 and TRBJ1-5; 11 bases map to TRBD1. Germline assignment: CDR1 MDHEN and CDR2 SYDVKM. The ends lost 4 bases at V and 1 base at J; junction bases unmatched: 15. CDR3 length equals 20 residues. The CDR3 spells CASSYITRSGTGGSNQPQHF. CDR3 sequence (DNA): TGTGCCAGCAGTTACATAACAAGATCCGGGACAGGGGGAAGCAATCAGCCCCAGCATTTT.

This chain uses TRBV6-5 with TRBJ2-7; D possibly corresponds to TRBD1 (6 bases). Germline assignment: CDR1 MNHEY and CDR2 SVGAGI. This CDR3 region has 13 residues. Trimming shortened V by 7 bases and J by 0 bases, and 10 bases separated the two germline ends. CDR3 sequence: CASNQDSSYEQYF. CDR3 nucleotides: TGTGCCAGCAATCAGGACAGCTCCTACGAGCAGTACTTC.

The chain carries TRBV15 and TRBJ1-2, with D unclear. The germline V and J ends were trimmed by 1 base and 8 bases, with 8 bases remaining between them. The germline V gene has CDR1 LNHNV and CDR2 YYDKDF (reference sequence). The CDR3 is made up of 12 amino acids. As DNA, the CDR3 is TGTGCCACCAGCAGAGCACAGCCAGGCTACACCTTC. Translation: CATSRAQPGYTF.

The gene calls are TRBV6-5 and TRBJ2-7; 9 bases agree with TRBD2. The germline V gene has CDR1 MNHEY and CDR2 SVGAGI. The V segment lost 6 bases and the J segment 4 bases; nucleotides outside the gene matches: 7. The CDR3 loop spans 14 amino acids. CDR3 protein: CASSPGTSLYEQYV. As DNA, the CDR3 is TGTGCCAGCAGCCCCGGGACTAGCCTTTACGAGCAGTACGTC.

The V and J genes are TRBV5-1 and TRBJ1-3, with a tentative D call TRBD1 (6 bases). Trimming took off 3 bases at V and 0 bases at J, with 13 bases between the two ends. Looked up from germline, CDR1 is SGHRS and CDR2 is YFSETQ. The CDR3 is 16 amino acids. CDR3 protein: CASSWETGSSGNTIYF. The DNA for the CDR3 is TGCGCCAGCAGCTGGGAGACAGGTAGCTCTGGAAACACCATATATTTT.

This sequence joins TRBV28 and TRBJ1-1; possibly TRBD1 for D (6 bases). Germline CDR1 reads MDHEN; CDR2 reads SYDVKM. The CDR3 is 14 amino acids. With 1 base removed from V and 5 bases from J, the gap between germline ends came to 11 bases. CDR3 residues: CASSLYRDSTEAFF. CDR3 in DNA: TGTGCCAGCAGTTTATACAGGGATTCAACTGAAGCTTTCTTT.

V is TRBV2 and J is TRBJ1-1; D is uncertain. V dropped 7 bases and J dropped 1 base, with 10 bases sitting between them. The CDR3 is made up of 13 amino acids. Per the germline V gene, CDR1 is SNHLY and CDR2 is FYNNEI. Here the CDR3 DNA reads TGTGCCAGCAATTGGACGCCGAACACTGAAGCTTTCTTT. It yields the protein CASNWTPNTEAFF.

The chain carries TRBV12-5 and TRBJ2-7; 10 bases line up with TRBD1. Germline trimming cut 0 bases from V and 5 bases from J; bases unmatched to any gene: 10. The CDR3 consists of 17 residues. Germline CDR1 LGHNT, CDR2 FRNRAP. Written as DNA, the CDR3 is TGTGCTAGTGGTTTGGTACCAAGCGGGACAGGGGACCACGAGCAGTACGTC. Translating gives CASGLVPSGTGDHEQYV.

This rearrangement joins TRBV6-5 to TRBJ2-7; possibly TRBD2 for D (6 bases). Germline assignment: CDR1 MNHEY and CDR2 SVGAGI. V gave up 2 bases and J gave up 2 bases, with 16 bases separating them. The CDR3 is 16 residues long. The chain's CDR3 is CASSYGGGIPPYEQYF. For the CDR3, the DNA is TGTGCCAGCAGTTACGGAGGCGGGATACCTCCCTACGAGCAGTACTTC.

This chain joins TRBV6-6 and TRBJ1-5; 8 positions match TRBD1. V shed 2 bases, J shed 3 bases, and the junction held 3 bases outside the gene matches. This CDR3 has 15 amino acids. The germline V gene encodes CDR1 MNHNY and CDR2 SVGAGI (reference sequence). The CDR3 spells CASSYTGQVNQPQHF. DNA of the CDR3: TGTGCCAGCAGTTACACGGGACAGGTCAATCAGCCCCAGCATTTT.